This T cell receptor beta chain was profiled in a study of T cell responses to AZD1222 COVID-19 vaccine. The V and J ends lost 1 base and 3 bases respectively, with 12 bases between them. Germline CDR1 SEHNR, CDR2 FQNEAQ (reference sequence). CDR3 length equals 16 residues. Second doses were pooled across both intervals (about 4 or about 12 weeks). A word on this clone: Antigen unknown.

Some clones are missing from TCRdb's copy, which holds only in-frame ones; the method was immunoSEQ multiplex PCR. The sample lists fewer than 120,000 clones, 70% to 90% occurring once. The study's findings and limits: Repertoire sampling occurred only after the peak T cell response.

The starting material was peripheral blood, obtained 28 days after the second AZD1222 dose. The sequence came from an adult who received the AZD1222 COVID-19 vaccine. The chain recombines TRBV7-9 with TRBJ2-2; tentative D call: TRBD1 (6 bases). CDR3 loop: CASSLEAGVDTGELFF. The CDR3 nucleotides read TGTGCCAGCAGCTTAGAAGCAGGGGTGGACACCGGGGAGCTGTTTTTT.